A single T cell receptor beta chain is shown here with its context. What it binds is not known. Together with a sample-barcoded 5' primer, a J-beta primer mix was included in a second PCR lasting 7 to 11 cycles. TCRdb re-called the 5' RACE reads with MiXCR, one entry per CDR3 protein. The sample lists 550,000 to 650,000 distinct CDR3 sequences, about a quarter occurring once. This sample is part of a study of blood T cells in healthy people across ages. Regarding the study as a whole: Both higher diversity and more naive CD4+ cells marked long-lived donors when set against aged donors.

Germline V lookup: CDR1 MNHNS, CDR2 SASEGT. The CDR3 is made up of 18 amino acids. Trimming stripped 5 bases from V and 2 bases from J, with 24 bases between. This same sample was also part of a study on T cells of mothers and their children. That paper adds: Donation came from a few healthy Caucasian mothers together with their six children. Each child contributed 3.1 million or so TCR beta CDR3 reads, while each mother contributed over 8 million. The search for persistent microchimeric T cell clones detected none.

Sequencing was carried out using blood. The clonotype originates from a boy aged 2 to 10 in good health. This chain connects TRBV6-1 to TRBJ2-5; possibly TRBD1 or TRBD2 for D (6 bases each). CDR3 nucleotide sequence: TGTGCCAGCAGTACCCGGGGGCACTGGCGGGGAGAACAAGAGACCCAGTACTTC. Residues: CASSTRGHWRGEQETQYF.